These 5 T cell receptor beta chains originate from one sample sequenced in a study of cytomegalovirus exposure and HLA in healthy donors. 60 Vbeta and 13 Jbeta primers were used in PCR. Profiling relied on immunoSEQ multiplex PCR, and the TCRdb table lists in-frame clones only, not all of them. The table records under 150,000 clones, roughly 80% of them present only once. Sequencing was performed on PBMCs. The receptor set was obtained from a man aged 35-49 years in good health and CMV-seropositive.

The CDR3, as DNA: TGTGCCACCAGCAGAGCTGCCGGTAGCTATAATTCACCCCTCCACTTT. Amino acids: CATSRAAGSYNSPLHF. The chain combines TRBV15 with TRBJ1-6; D remains ambiguous. Germline V lookup: CDR1 LNHNV, CDR2 YYDKDF (reference sequence). The V end lost 1 base, the J end lost 3 bases, and 10 bases lay between the germline ends. The CDR3 loop spans 16 amino acids.

The chain recombines TRBV18 with TRBJ2-7; no clear D. The V and J ends lost 4 bases and 5 bases respectively, with 12 bases between them. The CDR3 is 13 residues long. In germline, CDR1 is KGHSH, CDR2 LQKENI. The CDR3 loop reads CASSLQVNDEQYF. In DNA form, the CDR3 reads TGTGCCAGCTCACTTCAGGTAAATGACGAGCAGTACTTC.

The V and J genes are TRBV7-2 and TRBJ1-4; TRBD1 might be the D (5 bases). In germline, CDR1 is SGHTA, CDR2 FQGNSA. Trimming cost V 3 bases and J 4 bases, with 9 bases left between them. The CDR3 is 14 residues long. CDR3 DNA sequence: TGTGCCAGCAGCTTGACAGTGCTTAATGAAAAACTGTTTTTT. Translated, it gives CASSLTVLNEKLFF.

This chain connects TRBV5-6 to TRBJ2-2; 8 bases fit TRBD2. Trimming cost V 2 bases and J 1 base; bases outside gene matches: 1. The CDR3 is 15 residues long. Germline loops: CDR1 SGHDT, CDR2 YYEEEE. In DNA, the CDR3 is TGTGCCAGCAGCTTTCTAGCGGGGAACACCGGGGAGCTGTTTTTT. Amino acid sequence: CASSFLAGNTGELFF.

This chain uses TRBV10-2 with TRBJ1-5, with D perhaps TRBD1 (5 bases). Trimming took 3 bases from V and 0 from J, leaving 12 bases between them. Germline CDR1 WSHSY, CDR2 SAAADI. The CDR3 has 16 residues. This chain's CDR3 is CASSDRADYSNQPQHF. CDR3 DNA: TGCGCCAGCAGTGACAGGGCGGATTATAGCAATCAGCCCCAGCATTTT.